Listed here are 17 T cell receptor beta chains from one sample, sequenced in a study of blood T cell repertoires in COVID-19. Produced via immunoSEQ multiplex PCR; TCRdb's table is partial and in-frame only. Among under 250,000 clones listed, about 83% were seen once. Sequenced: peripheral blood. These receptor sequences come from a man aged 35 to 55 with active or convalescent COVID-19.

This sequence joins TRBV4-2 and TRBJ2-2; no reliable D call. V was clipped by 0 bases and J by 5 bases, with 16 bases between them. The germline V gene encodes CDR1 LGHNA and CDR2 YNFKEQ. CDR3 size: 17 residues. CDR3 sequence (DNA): TGTGCCAGCAGCCAAGATCGGGTTTCCCTCCCGACCGGGGAGCTGTTTTTT. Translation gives CASSQDRVSLPTGELFF.

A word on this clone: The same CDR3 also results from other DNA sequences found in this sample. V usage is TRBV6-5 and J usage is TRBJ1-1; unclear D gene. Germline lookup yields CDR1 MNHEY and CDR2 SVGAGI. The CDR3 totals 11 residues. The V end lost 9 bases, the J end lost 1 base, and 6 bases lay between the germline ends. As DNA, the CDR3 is TGTGCCAGTACGGGGAACACTGAAGCTTTCTTT. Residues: CASTGNTEAFF.

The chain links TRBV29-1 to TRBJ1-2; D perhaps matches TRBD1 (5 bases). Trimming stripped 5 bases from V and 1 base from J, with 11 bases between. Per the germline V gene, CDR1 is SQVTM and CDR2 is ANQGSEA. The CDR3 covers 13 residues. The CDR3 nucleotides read TGCAGCGTTATTTCGGGGGGTAACTATGGCTACACCTTC. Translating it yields CSVISGGNYGYTF. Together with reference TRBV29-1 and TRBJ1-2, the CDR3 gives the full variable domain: SAVISQKPSRDICQRGTSLTIQCQVDSQVTMMFWYRQQPGQSLTLIATANQGSEATYESGFVIDKFPISRPNLTFSTLTVSNMSPEDSSIYLCSVISGGNYGYTFGSGTRLTVV.

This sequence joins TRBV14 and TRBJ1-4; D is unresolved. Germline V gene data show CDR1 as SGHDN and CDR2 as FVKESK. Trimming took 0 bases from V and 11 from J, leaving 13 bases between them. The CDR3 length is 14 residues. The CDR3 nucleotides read TGTGCCAGCAGCCAAGAGCCAGCGCCCTTTAAACTGTTTTTT. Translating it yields CASSQEPAPFKLFF. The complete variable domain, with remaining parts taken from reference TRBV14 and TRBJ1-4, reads EAGVTQFPSHSVIEKGQTVTLRCDPISGHDNLYWYRRVMGKEIKFLLHFVKESKQDESGMPNNRFLAERTGGTYSTLKVQPAELEDSGVYFCASSQEPAPFKLFFGSGTQLSVL.

DNA of the CDR3: TGTGCCAGCAGTTTGGACGGGCGGGTTGGCTACACCTTC. Translation gives CASSLDGRVGYTF. The chain employs TRBV12-3 or TRBV12-4 and TRBJ1-2; D not resolved. V was clipped by 3 bases and J by 7 bases, with 12 bases between them. The length of the CDR3 is 13 residues.

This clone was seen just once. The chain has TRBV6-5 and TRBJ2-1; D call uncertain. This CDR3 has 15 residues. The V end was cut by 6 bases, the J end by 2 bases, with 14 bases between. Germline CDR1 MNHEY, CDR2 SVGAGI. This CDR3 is CASRPQAATYNEQFF. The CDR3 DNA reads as TGTGCCAGCAGGCCCCAGGCAGCAACCTACAATGAGCAGTTCTTC.

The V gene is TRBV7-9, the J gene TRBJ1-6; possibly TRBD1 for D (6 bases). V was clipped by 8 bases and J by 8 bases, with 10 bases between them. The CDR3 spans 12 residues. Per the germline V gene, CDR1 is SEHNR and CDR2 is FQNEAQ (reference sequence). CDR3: CASSAGDSPLHF. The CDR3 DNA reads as TGTGCCAGCTCGGCAGGGGATTCACCCCTCCACTTT.

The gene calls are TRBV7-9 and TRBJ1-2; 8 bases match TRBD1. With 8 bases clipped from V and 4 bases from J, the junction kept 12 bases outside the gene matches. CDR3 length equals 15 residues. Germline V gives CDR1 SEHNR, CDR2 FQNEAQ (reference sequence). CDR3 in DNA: TGTGCCAGCGGGGGCCGTAGGACAGGGAGCTATGGCTACACCTTC. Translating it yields CASGGRRTGSYGYTF.

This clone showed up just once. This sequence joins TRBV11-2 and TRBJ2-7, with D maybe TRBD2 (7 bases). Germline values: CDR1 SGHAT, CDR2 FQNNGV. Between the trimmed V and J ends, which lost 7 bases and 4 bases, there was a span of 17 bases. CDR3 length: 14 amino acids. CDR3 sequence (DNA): TGTGCCAGCAACCCGGGGGGCGGGAATTACGAGCAGTACTTC. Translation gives CASNPGGGNYEQYF.

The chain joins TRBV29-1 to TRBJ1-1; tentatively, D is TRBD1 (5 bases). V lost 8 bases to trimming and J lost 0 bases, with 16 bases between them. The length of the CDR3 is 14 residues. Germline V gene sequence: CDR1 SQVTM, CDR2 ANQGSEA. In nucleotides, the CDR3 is TGCAGCTCCTACTCGGCAGGGATGAACACTGAAGCTTTCTTT. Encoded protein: CSSYSAGMNTEAFF.

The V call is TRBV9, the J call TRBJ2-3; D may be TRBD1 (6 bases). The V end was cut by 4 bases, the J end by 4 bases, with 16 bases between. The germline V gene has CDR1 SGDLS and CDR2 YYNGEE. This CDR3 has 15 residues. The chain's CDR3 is CASSSTTGLSDTQYF. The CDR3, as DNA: TGTGCCAGCAGCTCTACAACAGGGTTGTCAGATACGCAGTATTTT.

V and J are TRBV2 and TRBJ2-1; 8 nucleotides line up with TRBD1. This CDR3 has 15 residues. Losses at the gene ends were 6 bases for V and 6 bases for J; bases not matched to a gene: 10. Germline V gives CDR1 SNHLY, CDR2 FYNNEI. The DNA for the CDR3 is TGTGCCAGCAGCCCCCTGGACAGGGTATCCAATGAGCAGTTCTTC. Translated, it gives CASSPLDRVSNEQFF.

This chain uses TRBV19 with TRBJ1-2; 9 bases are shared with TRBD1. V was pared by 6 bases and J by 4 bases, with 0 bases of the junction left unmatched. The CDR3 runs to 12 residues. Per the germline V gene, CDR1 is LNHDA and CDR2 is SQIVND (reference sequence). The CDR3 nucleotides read TGTGCCAGTAGGGACAGGGGCTATGGCTACACCTTC. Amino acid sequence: CASRDRGYGYTF.

CDR3 in DNA: TGCGCCAGCAGCTACTCTACGTTAAGCAACACCGGGGAGCTGTTTTTT. It codes for CASSYSTLSNTGELFF. V and J are TRBV4-1 and TRBJ2-2; unclear D gene. With 5 bases removed from V and 2 bases from J, the gap between germline ends came to 15 bases. This CDR3 has 16 amino acids. The germline CDR1 and CDR2 sequences are MGHRA and YSYEKL.

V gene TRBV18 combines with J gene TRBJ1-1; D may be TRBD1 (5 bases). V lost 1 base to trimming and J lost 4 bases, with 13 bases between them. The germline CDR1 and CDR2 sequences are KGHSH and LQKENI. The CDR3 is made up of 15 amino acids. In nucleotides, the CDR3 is TGTGCCAGCTCACCACTAGAGGCTCAGGGCACTGAAGCTTTCTTT. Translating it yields CASSPLEAQGTEAFF. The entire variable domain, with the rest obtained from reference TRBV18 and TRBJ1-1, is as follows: NAGVMQNPRHLVRRRGQEARLRCSPMKGHSHVYWYRQLPEEGLKFMVYLQKENIIDESGMPKERFSAEFPKEGPSILRIQQVVRGDSAAYFCASSPLEAQGTEAFFGQGTRLTVV.

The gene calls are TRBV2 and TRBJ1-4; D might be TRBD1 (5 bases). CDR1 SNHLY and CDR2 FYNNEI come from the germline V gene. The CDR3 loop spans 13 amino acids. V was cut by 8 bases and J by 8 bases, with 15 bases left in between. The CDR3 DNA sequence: TGTGCCAGCGGGCAGGGAAATGGAGAAAAACTGTTTTTT. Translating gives CASGQGNGEKLFF.

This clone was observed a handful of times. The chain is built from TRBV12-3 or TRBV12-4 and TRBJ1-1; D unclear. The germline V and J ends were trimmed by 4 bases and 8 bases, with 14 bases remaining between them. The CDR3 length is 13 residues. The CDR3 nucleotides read TGTGCCAGCAGTTCCGCGGGTTTCCTCGAAGCTTTCTTT. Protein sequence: CASSSAGFLEAFF.